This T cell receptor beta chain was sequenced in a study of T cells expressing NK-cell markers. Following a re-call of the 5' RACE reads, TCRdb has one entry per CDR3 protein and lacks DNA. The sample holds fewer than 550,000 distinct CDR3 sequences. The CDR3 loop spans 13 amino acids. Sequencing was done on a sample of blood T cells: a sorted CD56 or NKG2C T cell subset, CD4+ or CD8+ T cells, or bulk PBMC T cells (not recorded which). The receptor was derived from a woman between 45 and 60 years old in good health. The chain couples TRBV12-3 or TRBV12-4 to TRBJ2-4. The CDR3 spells CASKMAGKNIQYF.